This T cell receptor (beta chain) was profiled in a study of control samples from healthy donors and cancer patients. Trimming took 1 base from V and 2 from J, leaving 12 bases between them. The CDR3 is 15 residues long. Germline CDR1 is LGHNA and CDR2 is YSLEER. The protocol was immunoSEQ multiplex PCR, while the TCRdb copy is restricted to in-frame clones and leaves out a portion. This repertoire shows around 53,000 clones, 80% to 90% found once; its top ten account for 2.8%. This chain uses TRBV4-3 with TRBJ2-7, with D possibly being TRBD2 (6 bases). The receptor comes from a woman aged 50 to 65 with lung cancer. Sequenced sample: PBMCs. CDR3: CASSQGRGEAYEQYF. The CDR3 DNA is TGCGCCAGCAGCCAAGGAAGAGGGGAGGCCTACGAGCAGTACTTC.